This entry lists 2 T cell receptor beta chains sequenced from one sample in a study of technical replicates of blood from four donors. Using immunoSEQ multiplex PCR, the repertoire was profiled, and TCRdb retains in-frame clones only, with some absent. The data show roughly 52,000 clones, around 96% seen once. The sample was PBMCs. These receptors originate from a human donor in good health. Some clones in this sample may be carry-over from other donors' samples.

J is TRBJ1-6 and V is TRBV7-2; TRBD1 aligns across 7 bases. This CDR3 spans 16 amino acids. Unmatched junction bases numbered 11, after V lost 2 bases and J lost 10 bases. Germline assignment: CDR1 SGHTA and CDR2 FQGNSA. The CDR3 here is CASSLFRQGFGSPLHF. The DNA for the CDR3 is TGTGCCAGCAGCTTATTCCGACAGGGCTTTGGGTCACCCCTCCACTTT.

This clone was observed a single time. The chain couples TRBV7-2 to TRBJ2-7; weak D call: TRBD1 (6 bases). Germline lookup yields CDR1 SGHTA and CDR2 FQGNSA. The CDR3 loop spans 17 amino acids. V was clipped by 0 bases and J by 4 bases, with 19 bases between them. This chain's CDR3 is CASSLARWAGDSYEQYF. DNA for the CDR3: TGTGCCAGCAGCTTAGCGAGATGGGCAGGGGATTCGTACGAGCAGTACTTC.